One sample yielded the 25 T cell receptor beta chains listed below, sequenced in a study of shared clonotypes between healthy human individuals. Only in-frame clones appear in the TCRdb table, and some are missing; sequencing was by immunoSEQ multiplex PCR. The table lists over a million clones, roughly 96% of them singletons. The sequenced sample was naive CD4+ T cells sorted from blood. Subset of the sample: CD45RA+ positively selected. The source is a young man in good health.

This sequence joins TRBV6-6 and TRBJ2-7, with D possibly being TRBD2 (5 bases). CDR1 and CDR2 from the germline V gene are MNHNY and SVGAGI (reference sequence). The CDR3 has 13 residues. V was pared by 5 bases and J by 9 bases, with 17 bases between. The CDR3 DNA reads TGTGCCAGCAGTGCGCCGGACTCGGCCGGGCAGTACTTC. Its protein is CASSAPDSAGQYF.

The rearrangement joins TRBV5-1 to TRBJ2-7; D uncertain. Germline V gene lookup returns CDR1 SGHRS and CDR2 YFSETQ. The V end was cut by 0 bases, the J end by 1 base, with 8 bases between. The CDR3 sequence is 14 residues long. The chain's CDR3 is CASSLVSTSYEQYF. CDR3 bases: TGCGCCAGCAGCTTGGTCAGTACGTCCTACGAGCAGTACTTC.

This chain links TRBV7-2 with TRBJ1-5; 9 bases line up with TRBD1. Trimming at V came to 1 base and at J to 4 bases, leaving 8 bases not matched to a gene. Germline values: CDR1 SGHTA, CDR2 FQGNSA. This CDR3 has 17 amino acids. CDR3 sequence reads: CASSLVGTGSVNQPQHF. The CDR3 DNA reads TGTGCCAGCAGCTTAGTTGGGACAGGGTCGGTAAATCAGCCCCAGCATTTT.

The chain recombines TRBV5-1 with TRBJ2-3; D ambiguous. The CDR3 loop spans 14 amino acids. The germline V and J ends were trimmed by 4 bases and 1 base, with 10 bases remaining between them. Per germline, CDR1 SGHRS and CDR2 YFSETQ. The CDR3 loop reads CASSPVTGTDTQYF. The CDR3 DNA reads as TGCGCCAGCAGCCCCGTGACCGGCACAGATACGCAGTATTTT.

A remark on this clone: The sample carries other DNA sequences with the same CDR3. The chain links TRBV5-1 to TRBJ2-5; D remains ambiguous. Trimming removed 4 bases at V and 1 base at J, with 5 bases between. Germline CDR1 and CDR2: SGHRS and YFSETQ. The CDR3 loop spans 12 amino acids. CDR3 sequence (DNA): TGCGCCAGCAGCCTAAGCCAAGAGACCCAGTACTTC. It yields the protein CASSLSQETQYF.

V usage is TRBV2 and J usage is TRBJ2-1; D gene uncertain. The CDR3 is made up of 12 amino acids. Germline CDR1 and CDR2: SNHLY and FYNNEI. The V and J ends lost 2 bases and 3 bases respectively, with 2 bases between them. CDR3 DNA: TGTGCCAGCAGTGAACACTACAATGAGCAGTTCTTC. Translated, it gives CASSEHYNEQFF.

The V gene is TRBV27, the J gene TRBJ1-3; D gene ambiguous. Looked up from germline, CDR1 is MNHEY and CDR2 is SMNVEV (reference sequence). CDR3 length: 15 amino acids. Trimming took 2 bases from V and 1 from J, leaving 9 bases between them. This CDR3 reads CASSLNQWSGNTIYF. The CDR3 DNA is TGTGCCAGCAGTTTAAACCAATGGTCTGGAAACACCATATATTTT.

This rearrangement joins TRBV6-5 to TRBJ1-1; no clear D gene. V lost 10 bases to trimming and J lost 4 bases, with 19 bases between them. CDR1 and CDR2 (germline): MNHEY, SVGAGI. CDR3 size: 14 residues. Here the CDR3 reads CATFGSGGGTEAFF. CDR3 sequence (DNA): TGTGCCACTTTCGGGAGCGGCGGTGGCACTGAAGCTTTCTTT.

This clone has a handful of counts. This chain joins TRBV5-5 and TRBJ1-2; D gene unclear. This CDR3 contains 13 residues. V was trimmed by 0 bases and J by 4 bases, leaving 7 bases between them. Germline-derived CDR1 and CDR2 are SGHKS and YYEKEE (reference sequence). CDR3 region: CASSLEGSYGYTF. DNA of the CDR3: TGTGCCAGCAGCTTGGAAGGCAGCTATGGCTACACCTTC. Full variable domain (outside the CDR3, taken from reference TRBV5-5 and TRBJ1-2): DAGVTQSPTHLIKTRGQQVTLRCSPISGHKSVSWYQQVLGQGPQFIFQYYEKEERGRGNFPDRFSARQFPNYSSELNVNALLLGDSALYLCASSLEGSYGYTFGSGTRLTVV.

J is TRBJ2-5 and V is TRBV7-2; D is possibly TRBD2 (5 bases). CDR3 length: 14 amino acids. With 2 bases removed from V and 1 base from J, the gap between germline ends came to 8 bases. Germline CDR1 reads SGHTA; CDR2 reads FQGNSA. The CDR3 nucleotides read TGTGCCAGCAGCTTACGAGGGATCCAAGAGACCCAGTACTTC. It is translated as CASSLRGIQETQYF. Full variable domain (missing parts from reference TRBV7-2 and TRBJ2-5): GAGVSQSPSNKVTEKGKDVELRCDPISGHTALYWYRQSLGQGLEFLIYFQGNSAPDKSGLPSDRFSAERTGGSVSTLTIQRTQQEDSAVYLCASSLRGIQETQYFGPGTRLLVL.

This chain joins TRBV7-8 and TRBJ2-5, with TRBD1 matching 10 bases. CDR1 and CDR2 (germline): SGHVS, FQNEAQ. The CDR3 spans 18 residues. After removal of 3 bases from V and 0 bases from J, the junction contained 10 bases not matched to a gene. The CDR3 spells CASSFFGTGVGYQETQYF. DNA of the CDR3: TGTGCCAGCAGCTTTTTCGGGACAGGGGTCGGGTACCAAGAGACCCAGTACTTC.

This chain uses TRBV18 with TRBJ2-1; 13 bases are a match to TRBD2. The V and J ends lost 4 bases and 2 bases, in that order; junction bases with no gene match: 2. The CDR3 loop spans 16 amino acids. CDR1 is KGHSH and CDR2 is LQKENI in the germline V gene. This chain's CDR3 is CASSRGLAGAYNEQFF. The DNA for the CDR3 is TGTGCCAGCTCACGAGGACTAGCGGGAGCCTACAATGAGCAGTTCTTC.

V is TRBV19 and J is TRBJ2-7, with 7 bases fitting TRBD2. CDR3 size: 14 residues. Germline trimming cut 9 bases from V and 2 bases from J; bases unmatched to any gene: 10. The germline V gene encodes CDR1 LNHDA and CDR2 SQIVND (reference sequence). Written as DNA, the CDR3 is TGTGCCAGCTCCCGATGGAGCGGGACCTACGAGCAGTACTTC. Protein sequence: CASSRWSGTYEQYF.

The V and J genes are TRBV9 and TRBJ2-7; 9 bases line up with TRBD1. This CDR3 comprises 16 residues. The V and J ends lost 0 bases and 2 bases, in that order; junction bases with no gene match: 6. Germline V gives CDR1 SGDLS, CDR2 YYNGEE. The CDR3 is CASSVDTGGPTYEQYF. The CDR3 DNA follows: TGTGCCAGCAGCGTAGATACAGGGGGCCCGACCTACGAGCAGTACTTC. The full variable domain, its missing parts supplied by reference TRBV9 and TRBJ2-7, is DSGVTQTPKHLITATGQRVTLRCSPRSGDLSVYWYQQSLDQGLQFLIQYYNGEERAKGNILERFSAQQFPDLHSELNLSSLELGDSALYFCASSVDTGGPTYEQYFGPGTRLTVT.

A word on this clone: Other DNA sequences within the sample encode an identical CDR3. The chain carries TRBV6-1 and TRBJ1-2, with unresolved D. Deletions cut 1 base from V and 4 bases from J, with 13 bases between. The germline V gene encodes CDR1 MNHNS and CDR2 SASEGT. The CDR3 has 15 amino acids. The CDR3, as DNA: TGTGCCAGCAGTGAAGTGGGCAGGAGAGTCTATGGCTACACCTTC. As protein: CASSEVGRRVYGYTF.

J is TRBJ2-2 and V is TRBV5-1, with 8 bases that match TRBD2. Unmatched junction bases numbered 5, after V lost 4 bases and J lost 0 bases. CDR1 and CDR2 from the germline V gene are SGHRS and YFSETQ. This CDR3 is built from 16 residues. The CDR3 loop reads CASSRRLATNTGELFF. DNA for the CDR3: TGCGCCAGCAGCAGAAGACTAGCGACGAACACCGGGGAGCTGTTTTTT.

Of note for this clone: Within the sample, other DNA sequences also encode this same CDR3. The chain is built from TRBV5-1 and TRBJ2-3, with 12 bases lining up with TRBD2. The J segment lost 0 bases and the V segment lost 3 bases, leaving 2 bases of the junction unmatched. The germline V gene encodes CDR1 SGHRS and CDR2 YFSETQ. CDR3 size: 16 residues. The CDR3 nucleotides are TGCGCCAGCAGCTCGGGGACTAGCGGGAGCACAGATACGCAGTATTTT. Protein: CASSSGTSGSTDTQYF.

This clone has a single count. The chain joins TRBV7-7 to TRBJ1-1; unclear D gene. Germline CDR1 is SSHAT and CDR2 is FNYEAQ (reference sequence). This CDR3 is 15 amino acids long. V was clipped by 4 bases and J by 0 bases, with 12 bases between them. The CDR3 spells CASSSDDTMNTEAFF. The CDR3 DNA sequence: TGTGCCAGCAGCTCTGACGACACAATGAACACTGAAGCTTTCTTT.

V and J are TRBV5-5 and TRBJ2-7; 8 positions agree with TRBD2. Germline loops: CDR1 SGHKS, CDR2 YYEKEE (reference sequence). Germline trimming cut 4 bases from V and 3 bases from J; bases unmatched to any gene: 12. The CDR3 runs 16 residues. In DNA form, the CDR3 reads TGTGCCAGCAGCCAGATGACCCTAGCGGGTAACTACGAGCAGTACTTC. Its translation is CASSQMTLAGNYEQYF.

With respect to this clone: This same CDR3 is encoded by further DNA sequences in the sample. The gene calls are TRBV15 and TRBJ2-6, with 7 bases fitting TRBD1. Looked up from germline, CDR1 is LNHNV and CDR2 is YYDKDF (reference sequence). The J segment lost 1 base and the V segment lost 3 bases, leaving 0 bases of the junction unmatched. The CDR3 loop spans 15 amino acids. This chain's CDR3 is CATSSRGSGANVLTF. Written as DNA, the CDR3 is TGTGCCACCAGCAGCAGGGGGTCTGGGGCCAACGTCCTGACTTTC.

The rearrangement links TRBV11-2 to TRBJ2-7; 7 nucleotides line up with TRBD2. V lost 5 bases, J lost 0 bases, and 13 bases stayed unmatched. The length of the CDR3 is 17 residues. CDR1 SGHAT and CDR2 FQNNGV come from the germline V gene. In DNA, the CDR3 is TGTGCCAGCAGCCAGGAGGGAAGCGGGAAATCCTCCTACGAGCAGTACTTC. It translates to CASSQEGSGKSSYEQYF.

This clone came up once. The rearrangement uses TRBV11-2 and TRBJ2-7, with 9 bases fitting TRBD2. Germline lookup yields CDR1 SGHAT and CDR2 FQNNGV. The junction had 3 bases not matched to a gene; V was cut back by 8 bases and J by 4 bases. This CDR3 has 12 amino acids. CDR3 amino acids: CASGTSLYEQYF. CDR3 DNA: TGTGCCAGCGGGACTAGCTTGTACGAGCAGTACTTC. The full variable domain, its missing parts supplied by reference TRBV11-2 and TRBJ2-7, is EAGVAQSPRYKIIEKRQSVAFWCNPISGHATLYWYQQILGQGPKLLIQFQNNGVVDDSQLPKDRFSAERLKGVDSTLKIQPAKLEDSAVYLCASGTSLYEQYFGPGTRLTVT.

CDR3 coding DNA: TGCGCCAGCAGCCAAGCTTTTGGTGTGGAGCAGTTCTTC. Its translation is CASSQAFGVEQFF. The rearrangement joins TRBV4-3 to TRBJ2-1; no reliable D call. CDR1 is LGHNA and CDR2 is YSLEER in the germline V gene. CDR3 length: 13 residues. V lost 1 base to trimming and J lost 10 bases, with 11 bases between them.

A word on this clone: The junction departs from the called germline gene at one end, perhaps through a read error. The chain has TRBV6-5 and TRBJ1-1, with 8 bases aligning to TRBD1. The CDR3 spans 14 residues. The germline V gene has CDR1 MNHEY and CDR2 SVGAGI. The DNA of the CDR3 is TGTGCCAGCAGCCTGGACAGGGTGAAAACTGAAGCTTTCTTT. As protein: CASSLDRVKTEAFF.

CDR3 DNA sequence: TGTGCCAGCAGAAAAACAGGGGCCAATCAGCCCCAGCATTTT. This codes for CASRKTGANQPQHF. The chain employs TRBV6-5 and TRBJ1-5, with 7 positions matching TRBD1. This CDR3 comprises 14 residues. From germline, CDR1 is MNHEY and CDR2 SVGAGI. Germline trimming cut 6 bases from V and 3 bases from J; bases unmatched to any gene: 5.